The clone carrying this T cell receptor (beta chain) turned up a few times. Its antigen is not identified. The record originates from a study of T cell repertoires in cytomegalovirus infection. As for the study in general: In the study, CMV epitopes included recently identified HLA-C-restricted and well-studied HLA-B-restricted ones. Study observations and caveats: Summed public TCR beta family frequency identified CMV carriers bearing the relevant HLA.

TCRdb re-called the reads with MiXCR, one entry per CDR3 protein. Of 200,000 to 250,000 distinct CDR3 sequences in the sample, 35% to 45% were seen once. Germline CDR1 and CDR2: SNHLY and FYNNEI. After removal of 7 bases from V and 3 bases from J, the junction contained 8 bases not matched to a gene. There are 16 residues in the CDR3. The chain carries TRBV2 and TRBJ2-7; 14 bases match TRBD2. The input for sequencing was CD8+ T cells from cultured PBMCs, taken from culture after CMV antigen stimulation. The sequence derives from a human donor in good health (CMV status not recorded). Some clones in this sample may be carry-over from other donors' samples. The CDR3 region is CASIQIGTSGSYEQYF. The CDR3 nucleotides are TGTGCCAGCATCCAAATCGGGACTAGCGGGAGCTACGAGCAGTACTTC. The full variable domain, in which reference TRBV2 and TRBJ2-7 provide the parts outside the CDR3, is EPEVTQTPSHQVTQMGQEVILRCVPISNHLYFYWYRQILGQKVEFLVSFYNNEISEKSEIFDDQFSVERPDGSNFTLKIRSTKLEDSAMYFCASIQIGTSGSYEQYFGPGTRLTVT.